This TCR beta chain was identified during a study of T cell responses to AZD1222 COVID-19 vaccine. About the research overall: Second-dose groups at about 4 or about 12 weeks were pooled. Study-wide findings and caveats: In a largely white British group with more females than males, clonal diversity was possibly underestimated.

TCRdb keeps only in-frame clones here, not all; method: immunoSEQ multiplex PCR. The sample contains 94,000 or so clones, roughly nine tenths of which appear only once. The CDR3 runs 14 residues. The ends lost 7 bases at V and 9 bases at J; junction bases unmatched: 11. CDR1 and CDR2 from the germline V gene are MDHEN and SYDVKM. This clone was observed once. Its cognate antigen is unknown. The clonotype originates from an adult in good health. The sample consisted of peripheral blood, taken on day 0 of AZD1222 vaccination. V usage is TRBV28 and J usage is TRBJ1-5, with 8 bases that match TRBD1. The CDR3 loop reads CASNKQGGSRPQHF. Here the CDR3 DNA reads TGTGCCAGCAACAAACAGGGGGGGTCGCGGCCCCAGCATTTT.